This passage covers 32 T cell receptor beta chains from one sample sequenced in a study of CD8 T cells in ankylosing spondylitis. Study results and limitations: One TCR beta motif, made up of 7 or 8 highly homologous variants, appeared characteristic of ankylosing spondylitis blood.

Their antigens remain unidentified. TCRdb reanalysed the 5' RACE reads using MiXCR and keeps one entry per CDR3 protein. This repertoire shows 650,000 to 800,000 distinct CDR3 sequences, over 15% found once; its top ten account for under 20%. The source material was blood, either unsorted or a sorted T cell fraction (not recorded which). Receptors originate from a male donor with ankylosing spondylitis.

This clonotype appeared a few times. This rearrangement joins TRBV5-1 to TRBJ1-1; D not resolved. V was trimmed by 0 bases and J by 6 bases, leaving 12 bases between them. CDR3 length: 14 residues. Per germline, CDR1 SGHRS and CDR2 YFSETQ. CDR3: CASSLGGVRPEAFF. The CDR3, as DNA: TGCGCCAGCAGCTTGGGTGGCGTCCGTCCTGAAGCTTTCTTT.

This clonotype was seen many times. The chain is built from TRBV5-1 and TRBJ2-7; D not resolved. CDR3 length: 14 residues. Trimming cost V 0 bases and J 6 bases, with 13 bases left between them. Germline-derived CDR1 and CDR2 are SGHRS and YFSETQ. CDR3 sequence (DNA): TGCGCCAGCAGCTTGGTATCTTCAGCCACCGAGCAGTACTTC. Protein product: CASSLVSSATEQYF. Full variable domain (remainder filled in from reference TRBV5-1 and TRBJ2-7): KAGVTQTPRYLIKTRGQQVTLSCSPISGHRSVSWYQQTPGQGLQFLFEYFSETQRNKGNFPGRFSGRQFSNSRSEMNVSTLELGDSALYLCASSLVSSATEQYFGPGTRLTVT.

This clonotype came up a few times. V is TRBV4-3 and J is TRBJ2-7; the D call may be TRBD1 or TRBD2 (6 bases each). The CDR3 sequence is 15 residues long. Germline lookup yields CDR1 LGHNA and CDR2 YSLEER. V was clipped by 3 bases and J by 4 bases, with 16 bases between them. For the CDR3, the DNA is TGCGCCAGCAGCCAGTGGCGGGACACCTCTTACGAGCAGTACTTC. Amino acid sequence: CASSQWRDTSYEQYF.

The table lists this clonotype with a few counts. This chain joins TRBV7-3 and TRBJ2-3, with unresolved D. This CDR3 spans 13 amino acids. V was cut by 0 bases and J by 4 bases, with 5 bases left in between. Germline CDR1 is SGHTA and CDR2 is FQGTGA. CDR3: CASSLTRADTQYF. The DNA of the CDR3 is TGTGCCAGCAGCTTAACTCGCGCAGATACGCAGTATTTT.

This chain joins TRBV20-1 and TRBJ1-1, with D unclear. The CDR3 is made up of 14 amino acids. Trimming stripped 2 bases from V and 4 bases from J, with 14 bases between. Germline loops: CDR1 DFQATT, CDR2 SNEGSKA (reference sequence). The CDR3 here is CSARPAVGGTEAFF. As DNA, the CDR3 is TGCAGTGCTAGACCAGCGGTGGGTGGCACTGAAGCTTTCTTT.

This clonotype was seen a few times. This chain joins TRBV4-1 and TRBJ1-2; TRBD1 aligns across 7 bases. The junction had 8 bases not matched to a gene; V was cut back by 0 bases and J by 4 bases. Per the germline V gene, CDR1 is MGHRA and CDR2 is YSYEKL. The length of the CDR3 is 16 residues. The CDR3 loop is CASSQDPQGQSYGYTF. In DNA form, the CDR3 reads TGCGCCAGCAGCCAAGATCCCCAGGGACAGAGCTATGGCTACACCTTC.

This clonotype was observed at least ten times. The rearrangement uses TRBV20-1 and TRBJ2-7; D possibly corresponds to TRBD1 (6 bases). Trimming removed 5 bases from V and 0 bases from J, with 14 bases in between. Germline CDR1 is DFQATT and CDR2 is SNEGSKA (reference sequence). CDR3 length: 14 residues. The CDR3 sequence: CSARQVGSSYEQYF. The CDR3 DNA reads as TGCAGTGCTCGACAGGTTGGGAGCTCCTACGAGCAGTACTTC.

This CDR3 reads CASSPQRPDTQYF. For the CDR3, the DNA is TGTGCCAGCAGTCCCCAGCGCCCTGATACGCAGTATTTT. The chain joins TRBV9 to TRBJ2-3; D call uncertain. The CDR3 runs 13 residues. V lost 5 bases and J 6 bases, leaving 13 bases between the germline ends. CDR1 and CDR2 (germline): SGDLS, YYNGEE.

This clonotype was detected ten times or more. This rearrangement joins TRBV11-2 to TRBJ2-4; unclear D gene. In germline, CDR1 is SGHAT, CDR2 FQNNGV. Trimming shortened V by 0 bases and J by 1 base, and 7 bases separated the two germline ends. This CDR3 spans 15 amino acids. CDR3 DNA sequence: TGTGCCAGCAGCTTAGACGCTAGGGCCAAAAACATTCAGTACTTC. Its protein is CASSLDARAKNIQYF.

This clonotype was counted between two and nine times. The rearrangement uses TRBV5-1 and TRBJ2-5, with 11 bases lining up with TRBD1. The CDR3 loop spans 17 amino acids. Unmatched junction bases numbered 8, after V lost 0 bases and J lost 4 bases. CDR1 and CDR2 from the germline V gene are SGHRS and YFSETQ. CDR3 nucleotide sequence: TGCGCCAGCAGCTTGGCCCCGGGACAGGGGGGTCGAGAGACCCAGTACTTC. As protein: CASSLAPGQGGRETQYF.

The chain carries TRBV5-1 and TRBJ2-2; possibly TRBD1 for D (6 bases). Trimming took 6 bases from V and 5 from J, leaving 11 bases between them. CDR1 and CDR2 from the germline V gene are SGHRS and YFSETQ. The CDR3 length is 13 residues. The CDR3 sequence is CASNRQDTGELFF. CDR3 nucleotides: TGCGCCAGCAACCGACAGGATACCGGGGAGCTGTTTTTT.

This clonotype appeared a few times. This rearrangement joins TRBV7-2 to TRBJ1-6; D is ambiguous. Trimming removed 5 bases at V and 7 bases at J, with 15 bases between. The CDR3 spans 15 residues. CDR1 SGHTA and CDR2 FQGNSA come from the germline V gene. As DNA, the CDR3 is TGTGCCAGCAGCGTCTCGCTGGTCTCCAATTCACCCCTCCACTTT. It encodes CASSVSLVSNSPLHF. Drawing the rest from reference TRBV7-2 and TRBJ1-6, the complete variable domain is GAGVSQSPSNKVTEKGKDVELRCDPISGHTALYWYRQSLGQGLEFLIYFQGNSAPDKSGLPSDRFSAERTGGSVSTLTIQRTQQEDSAVYLCASSVSLVSNSPLHFGNGTRLTVT.

This clonotype was observed a few times. The V gene is TRBV30, the J gene TRBJ2-7; 10 bases agree with TRBD2. The CDR3 is made up of 13 amino acids. V dropped 1 base and J dropped 6; count of bases not matched to a gene: 3. Germline CDR1 and CDR2: GTSNPN and SVGIG (reference sequence). Written as DNA, the CDR3 is TGTGCCTGGAGTGGGGGACTAGCGTCCGAGCAGTACTTC. Its translation: CAWSGGLASEQYF.

This clonotype was seen a handful of times. The chain has TRBV3-1 and TRBJ2-6; D may correspond to TRBD1 or TRBD2 (5 bases each). The V gene's germline CDR1 is LGHDT and CDR2 YNNKEL (reference sequence). This CDR3 spans 18 amino acids. Trimming pared 1 base from V and 4 bases from J, leaving 17 bases between. The CDR3 DNA sequence: TGTGCCAGCAGCCAAGGGGGGTGGTCGCCCCCGGGGGCCAACGTCCTGACTTTC. Translated, it gives CASSQGGWSPPGANVLTF.

This clonotype has ten or more counts. The rearrangement joins TRBV11-2 to TRBJ1-2, with D possibly TRBD1 on 5 matching bases. Trimming stripped 5 bases from V and 0 bases from J, with 10 bases between. In germline, CDR1 is SGHAT, CDR2 FQNNGV. The CDR3 sequence is 14 residues long. CDR3 sequence reads: CASSPTGANYGYTF. CDR3 bases: TGTGCCAGCAGCCCCACAGGAGCTAACTATGGCTACACCTTC.

The chain has TRBV7-2 and TRBJ1-2, with a tentative D call TRBD1 (5 bases). Trimming took 8 bases from V and 6 from J, leaving 16 bases between them. Germline CDR1 reads SGHTA; CDR2 reads FQGNSA. This CDR3 has 13 amino acids. The CDR3 nucleotides are TGTGCCAGCGGCCTGGGTGGGGGACATGGCTACACCTTC. Residues: CASGLGGGHGYTF.

The chain links TRBV12-3 or TRBV12-4 to TRBJ2-1, with TRBD2 identical over 8 bases. This CDR3 is built from 20 residues. V lost 7 bases to trimming and J lost 0 bases; unmatched junction nucleotides: 20. In nucleotides, the CDR3 is TGTGCCAGCACCCCATGGATAGGCGGGGGGCCTACCTACTCCTACAATGAGCAGTTCTTC. It codes for CASTPWIGGGPTYSYNEQFF.

The chain links TRBV20-1 to TRBJ2-7; D remains ambiguous. V lost 0 bases to trimming and J lost 8 bases, with 14 bases between them. Germline V lookup: CDR1 DFQATT, CDR2 SNEGSKA (reference sequence). The CDR3 has 13 residues. In DNA form, the CDR3 reads TGCAGTGCTAGAGATCGAGGTGCAGGTCAGCAGTACTTC. It is translated as CSARDRGAGQQYF.

This chain links TRBV29-1 with TRBJ2-7, with D possibly matching TRBD2 (6 bases). This CDR3 spans 13 amino acids. V was shortened by 7 bases and J by 0 bases, with 13 bases between the two germline ends. Germline-derived CDR1 and CDR2 are SQVTM and ANQGSEA. DNA of the CDR3: TGCAGCGCCTTAGCGGACTACTCCTACGAGCAGTACTTC. It is translated as CSALADYSYEQYF.

The V gene is TRBV21-1, the J gene TRBJ2-7; the table's D call TRBD1 went unverified against the DNA. TRBV21-1 constitutes a pseudogene. The CDR3 is 16 residues long. CDR3 DNA sequence: TGTGCCAGCAGCAAAAAGGGGGGAAGGTACGTCTACGAGCAGTACTTC. Encoded protein: CASSKKGGRYVYEQYF.

The gene calls are TRBV28 and TRBJ1-5, with a possible D match to TRBD1 (6 bases). The CDR3 contains 15 residues. Trimming removed 5 bases at V and 0 bases at J, with 11 bases between. The germline V gene has CDR1 MDHEN and CDR2 SYDVKM. The CDR3 sequence is CASSIGGNSNQPQHF. In DNA form, the CDR3 reads TGTGCCAGCAGTATCGGGGGCAATAGCAATCAGCCCCAGCATTTT. Full variable domain (remainder filled in from reference TRBV28 and TRBJ1-5): DVKVTQSSRYLVKRTGEKVFLECVQDMDHENMFWYRQDPGLGLRLIYFSYDVKMKEKGDIPEGYSVSREKKERFSLILESASTNQTSMYLCASSIGGNSNQPQHFGDGTRLSIL.

The rearrangement joins TRBV29-1 to TRBJ2-7, with D tentatively TRBD2 (6 bases). Per the germline V gene, CDR1 is SQVTM and CDR2 is ANQGSEA. The CDR3 has 14 residues. V dropped 7 bases and J dropped 3 bases, with 19 bases sitting between them. CDR3 residues: CSAIGVAEGYEQYF. The CDR3 DNA follows: TGCAGCGCCATAGGAGTAGCGGAGGGCTACGAGCAGTACTTC.

The V gene is TRBV19, the J gene TRBJ1-2, with D possibly being TRBD1 (6 bases). V was clipped by 4 bases and J by 3 bases, with 12 bases between them. Germline values: CDR1 LNHDA, CDR2 SQIVND (reference sequence). There are 14 residues in the CDR3. The CDR3 DNA is TGTGCCAGTAGTAACAGGGTGGTGGACTATGGCTACACCTTC. This gives the protein CASSNRVVDYGYTF.

The rearrangement uses TRBV13 and TRBJ2-3, with 13 nucleotides matching TRBD2. J lost 1 base, V lost 4 bases, and 8 bases had no gene match. The CDR3 extends over 18 amino acids. Germline assignment: CDR1 PRHDT and CDR2 FYEKMQ (reference sequence). CDR3 nucleotides: TGTGCCAGCAGCTCTTCAGGACTAGCGGGAGTCGGCACAGATACGCAGTATTTT. The encoded protein is CASSSSGLAGVGTDTQYF.

In the case of this clonotype: The junction does not match germline at one end; this may be a read error. This chain links TRBV10-3 with TRBJ1-2; TRBD1 is a possible D gene (5 bases). The CDR3 is made up of 11 amino acids. Germline loops: CDR1 ENHRY, CDR2 SYGVKD. Written as DNA, the CDR3 is TGTGCCATCAGTGAGTCCAGGGACCAACACTTC. This translates into CAISESRDQHF.

This clonotype came up a few times. V is TRBV6-2 or TRBV6-3 and J is TRBJ2-6; D call uncertain. Trimming stripped 7 bases from V and 4 bases from J, with 8 bases between. CDR3 length equals 13 residues. Germline V gene sequence: CDR1 MNHEY, CDR2 SVGEGT. The CDR3, as DNA: TGTGCCAGCAAGCTAGACGGGGCCAACGTCCTGACTTTC. It yields the protein CASKLDGANVLTF.

This clonotype has just one count. The chain combines TRBV11-2 with TRBJ1-1; D not certain. Germline loops: CDR1 SGHAT, CDR2 FQNNGV. The CDR3 contains 18 residues. With 3 bases removed from V and 5 bases from J, the gap between germline ends came to 25 bases. Written as DNA, the CDR3 is TGTGCCAGCAGCTTCGGGATTATAATGGCGGCAGGAGAGACTGAAGCTTTCTTT. This codes for CASSFGIIMAAGETEAFF.

In its sample, this clonotype was seen a few times. The V call is TRBV15, the J call TRBJ2-3; maybe TRBD2 (5 bases). Deletions cut 0 bases from V and 8 bases from J, with 18 bases between. The CDR3 is 16 residues long. In germline, CDR1 is LNHNV, CDR2 YYDKDF (reference sequence). DNA for the CDR3: TGTGCCACCAGCAGAGATCTATGGGGAGTGGGAAGTACGCAGTATTTT. The encoded protein is CATSRDLWGVGSTQYF.

The chain is built from TRBV12-3 or TRBV12-4 and TRBJ2-7; D is perhaps TRBD2 (5 bases). V gave up 6 bases and J gave up 9 bases, with 24 bases separating them. The CDR3 contains 15 residues. CDR3 amino acids: CASSPLRETWVGQYF. The CDR3 DNA sequence: TGTGCCAGCAGCCCCCTCCGGGAAACCTGGGTGGGGCAGTACTTC.

The chain employs TRBV12-3 or TRBV12-4 and TRBJ2-7; 7 nucleotides align to TRBD1. V was pared by 5 bases and J by 7 bases, with 5 bases of the junction left unmatched. This CDR3 has 12 residues. CDR3 sequence reads: CASSPRGREQYF. CDR3 coding DNA: TGTGCCAGCAGTCCGAGGGGGCGGGAGCAGTACTTC.

This clonotype was counted only a few times. The chain links TRBV28 to TRBJ2-7, with 9 bases lining up with TRBD1. The germline CDR1 and CDR2 sequences are MDHEN and SYDVKM. V dropped 7 bases and J dropped 6; count of bases not matched to a gene: 16. The CDR3 is 16 residues long. The chain's CDR3 is CASTHPPGQGSFEQYF. The DNA of the CDR3 is TGTGCCAGCACTCATCCTCCGGGACAGGGTAGTTTCGAGCAGTACTTC.

This clonotype has a handful of counts. The V gene is TRBV5-1, the J gene TRBJ2-7; TRBD1 matches at 8 bases. V gave up 3 bases and J gave up 1 base; unmatched junction bases: 12. CDR1 SGHRS and CDR2 YFSETQ come from the germline V gene. CDR3 length: 17 amino acids. The DNA for the CDR3 is TGCGCCAGCAGCTCCCGCTTGGGGCAGGGGGCATCCTACGAGCAGTACTTC. Its translation: CASSSRLGQGASYEQYF.